This T cell receptor beta chain was identified in a study of shared clonotypes between healthy human individuals. Study as a whole: Contributing individuals were a couple of females and a few males aged 18 to 49. Study results and limitations: Expectations were that clonotype sharing among donors would be affected by sequencing depth. For naive CD4 cells, roughly 4.8% of clonotypes were shared across a few donors.

V shed 8 bases and J shed 1 base, with 4 bases lying between them. The CDR3 length is 11 residues. Per germline, CDR1 MNHNS and CDR2 SASEGT. As for this clone: Its antigen is undetermined. The same CDR3 can be traced to other DNA sequences in this sample.

Here immunoSEQ multiplex PCR was the method, and the copy in TCRdb shows in-frame clones only, minus some. The table records roughly 170,000 clones, 60% to 75% of them present only once. Sequenced material: memory CD4+ T cells sorted from blood. Indicated subset: CD45RA-negative fraction. This sequence originates from a man under 40 in good health. This chain links TRBV6-1 with TRBJ2-3; D uncertain. CDR3: CASRGTDTQYF. CDR3 coding DNA: TGTGCCAGCCGGGGCACAGATACGCAGTATTTT.